The 4 T cell receptor beta chains reported below all come from one sample, sequenced in a study of PD-1 blockade in classical Hodgkin lymphoma. Profiling relied on immunoSEQ multiplex PCR, and the TCRdb table lists in-frame clones only, not all of them. The data show 30,000 to 45,000 clones, more than 75% seen once. All patients experienced relapse after autologous stem cell transplantation, and brentuximab vedotin exposure was variable. The sequences come from peripheral blood mononuclear cells (PBMCs), collected at baseline. Receptors originate from a human donor with classical Hodgkin lymphoma.

The genes are TRBV7-9 and TRBJ2-1; D unresolved. The CDR3 is 13 amino acids. The germline V and J ends were trimmed by 2 bases and 6 bases, with 8 bases remaining between them. CDR1 is SEHNR and CDR2 is FQNEAQ in the germline V gene (reference sequence). The CDR3 region has the DNA TGTGCCAGCAGCTTATACACAGCCAATGAGCAGTTCTTC. It is translated as CASSLYTANEQFF. The whole variable domain, filled in from reference TRBV7-9 and TRBJ2-1, reads DTGVSQNPRHKITKRGQNVTFRCDPISEHNRLYWYRQTLGQGPEFLTYFQNEAQLEKSRLLSDRFSAERPKGSFSTLEIQRTEQGDSAMYLCASSLYTANEQFFGPGTRLTVL.

The chain couples TRBV27 to TRBJ2-1, with D perhaps TRBD2 (6 bases). The CDR3 is made up of 17 amino acids. The germline V and J ends were trimmed by 6 bases and 0 bases, with 18 bases remaining between them. Germline V CDR1 and CDR2: MNHEY, SMNVEV (reference sequence). The chain's CDR3 is CASSSPGGGASYNEQFF. CDR3 nucleotides: TGTGCCAGCAGCTCCCCTGGAGGCGGGGCCTCCTACAATGAGCAGTTCTTC.

V usage is TRBV6-5 and J usage is TRBJ2-1, with D maybe TRBD1 (6 bases). V lost 6 bases and J 1 base, leaving 13 bases between the germline ends. CDR1 and CDR2 from the germline V gene are MNHEY and SVGAGI. CDR3 size: 15 residues. CDR3 in DNA: TGTGCCAGCAGGCCAGGGACACTATCCTACAATGAGCAGTTCTTC. This translates into CASRPGTLSYNEQFF.

The rearrangement joins TRBV7-2 to TRBJ2-2, with 8 bases lining up with TRBD1. In germline, CDR1 is SGHTA, CDR2 FQGNSA. This CDR3 is 16 amino acids long. V was clipped by 6 bases and J by 1 base; unmatched bases: 7. DNA for the CDR3: TGTGCCAGCAGTTACACCGGGACAGGGAACACCGGGGAGCTGTTTTTT. As protein: CASSYTGTGNTGELFF.